Below are 23 T cell receptor beta chains sequenced from a single sample in a study of T-cell reconstitution after alpha-beta-depleted transplantation in children. The library targeted TCRbeta and was prepared with unique molecular identifiers. One entry per CDR3 protein, called by TCRdb with MiXCR from the PCR reads. Of hundreds of thousands of distinct CDR3 sequences in the sample, approximately 15% were seen once. This specimen consisted of PBMCs from the stem cell graft donor, obtained from the stem cell graft. These receptors were taken from a human donor who donated a stem cell graft to a child with acute myeloid leukemia.

This clonotype was seen only a few times. DNA for the CDR3: TGCGCCAGCAGCAGGGGACAGGACTACGAGCAGTACGTC. Amino acid sequence: CASSRGQDYEQYV. The chain employs TRBV5-1 and TRBJ2-7; 8 positions match TRBD1. Germline assignment: CDR1 SGHRS and CDR2 YFSETQ. J lost 3 bases, V lost 4 bases, and 3 bases had no gene match. This CDR3 comprises 13 residues.

This clonotype has only a few counts. V and J are TRBV29-1 and TRBJ1-5; D is unclear. This CDR3 is 12 amino acids long. The germline CDR1 and CDR2 sequences are SQVTM and ANQGSEA. Trimming removed 4 bases from V and 6 bases from J, with 10 bases in between. CDR3: CSVGAAGQPQHF. The CDR3 DNA sequence: TGCAGCGTTGGGGCTGCGGGTCAGCCCCAGCATTTT.

This clonotype was picked up many times. This chain links TRBV10-2 with TRBJ2-1; 7 bases match TRBD2. The germline V gene has CDR1 WSHSY and CDR2 SAAADI. CDR3 length equals 13 residues. Unmatched junction bases numbered 4, after V lost 4 bases and J lost 7 bases. CDR3 amino acids: CASSVREGNEQFF. The CDR3 region has the DNA TGCGCCAGCAGTGTCAGGGAGGGGAATGAGCAGTTCTTC.

The CDR3 sequence: CATSGGYSYEQYF. DNA of the CDR3: TGTGCCACCTCCGGGGGGTACTCCTACGAGCAGTACTTC. The chain uses TRBV7-2 and TRBJ2-7, with 7 nucleotides matching TRBD2. The germline CDR1 and CDR2 sequences are SGHTA and FQGNSA. V shed 10 bases and J 0 bases; nucleotides not matched to a gene: 6. The CDR3 length is 13 residues.

This clonotype has a count of ten or more. The chain has TRBV5-5 and TRBJ1-4, with D tentatively TRBD1 (5 bases). This CDR3 region has 15 residues. The germline gives CDR1 SGHKS, CDR2 YYEKEE (reference sequence). V was cut by 0 bases and J by 6 bases, with 12 bases left in between. The CDR3, as DNA: TGTGCCAGCAGCTTGGCCGGGACCACTTATGAAAAACTGTTTTTT. Residues: CASSLAGTTYEKLFF.

This chain joins TRBV5-5 and TRBJ2-7; D ambiguous. CDR3 length equals 15 residues. The germline gives CDR1 SGHKS, CDR2 YYEKEE (reference sequence). CDR3 amino acids: CASSPNPSGSYDQYV. Written as DNA, the CDR3 is TGTGCCAGCAGCCCCAACCCGTCCGGTTCATACGACCAGTACGTC.

The CDR3, as DNA: TGTGCCAGCAGCTTCCGGGCTCCTACTAGCACAGATACGCAGTATTTT. Its protein is CASSFRAPTSTDTQYF. This chain connects TRBV11-2 to TRBJ2-3; unclear D gene. From germline, CDR1 is SGHAT and CDR2 FQNNGV. V shed 3 bases and J shed 0 bases, with 13 bases lying between them. There are 16 residues in the CDR3.

The V and J genes are TRBV29-1 and TRBJ2-5; D call uncertain. Germline V CDR1 and CDR2: SQVTM, ANQGSEA. CDR3 length: 12 residues. Trimming left V 8 bases short and J 0 bases short, with 10 bases between. CDR3 amino acids: CSFRRYQETQYF. CDR3 DNA: TGCAGCTTCCGGCGGTACCAAGAGACCCAGTACTTC.

This clonotype was seen at least ten times. The chain is built from TRBV29-1 and TRBJ2-3; no definite D call. V lost 3 bases and J 2 bases, leaving 9 bases between the germline ends. The CDR3 contains 13 residues. From germline, CDR1 is SQVTM and CDR2 ANQGSEA. In nucleotides, the CDR3 is TGCAGCGTTGATCTCGATTCCACAGATACGCAGTATTTT. As protein: CSVDLDSTDTQYF.

This clonotype has more than one count but fewer than ten. The chain carries TRBV7-2 and TRBJ2-7; 10 bases align to TRBD1. Germline V gene lookup returns CDR1 SGHTA and CDR2 FQGNSA. The V and J ends lost 7 bases and 5 bases, in that order; junction bases with no gene match: 11. The CDR3 contains 15 residues. The CDR3 nucleotides are TGTGCCAGCACCGATCCCGGGACAGGGGCCCACGAGCAGTACTTC. This sequence encodes CASTDPGTGAHEQYF.

This chain joins TRBV5-1 and TRBJ2-1; TRBD2 agrees at 11 bases. V dropped 2 bases and J dropped 3; count of bases not matched to a gene: 4. The CDR3 sequence is 16 residues long. CDR1 and CDR2 (germline): SGHRS, YFSETQ. CDR3 sequence (DNA): TGCGCCAGCAGCTTATCCGGGACTAGCGGCTACAATGAGCAGTTCTTC. Protein: CASSLSGTSGYNEQFF.

This clonotype has at least ten counts. The rearrangement links TRBV6-6 to TRBJ1-6, with D unresolved. The CDR3 totals 13 residues. Germline-derived CDR1 and CDR2 are MNHNY and SVGAGI (reference sequence). With 6 bases removed from V and 7 bases from J, the gap between germline ends came to 10 bases. The CDR3 is CASRLTTNSPLHF. DNA for the CDR3: TGTGCCAGCAGATTGACTACCAATTCACCCCTCCACTTT.

There are a few counts of this clonotype. The chain carries TRBV12-2 and TRBJ2-4; the table calls TRBD1, which could not be checked here. TRBV12-2 is listed as a pseudogene. The CDR3 contains 15 residues. DNA of the CDR3: TGTGCAAGTCGCTCTCAGGACAGACTAAATAACATTCAGTACTTC. Protein: CASRSQDRLNNIQYF.

Ten or more counts support this clonotype. This chain links TRBV29-1 with TRBJ2-7; D remains ambiguous. Germline values: CDR1 SQVTM, CDR2 ANQGSEA. CDR3 length equals 13 residues. V dropped 7 bases and J dropped 0 bases, with 13 bases sitting between them. The CDR3 nucleotides read TGCAGCGCGGAAACTGGTCTCTCCTACGAGCAGTACTTC. Protein sequence: CSAETGLSYEQYF.

This clonotype was seen ten or more times. The V call is TRBV29-1, the J call TRBJ2-7; 9 bases match TRBD1. CDR1 is SQVTM, CDR2 ANQGSEA, per germline. Losses at the gene ends were 6 bases for V and 4 bases for J; bases not matched to a gene: 10. CDR3 length equals 14 residues. In DNA form, the CDR3 reads TGCAGCGTACGGGGGGACAGGGAGGGGTACGAGCAGTACTTC. Its translation: CSVRGDREGYEQYF.

The CDR3 nucleotides read TGTGCCAGCAGCAAAAGCGGGGGTTCCCAAGAGACCCAGTACTTC. It translates to CASSKSGGSQETQYF. This chain connects TRBV7-9 to TRBJ2-5; 8 nucleotides agree with TRBD2. The V and J ends lost 5 bases and 1 base, in that order; junction bases with no gene match: 6. CDR3 length equals 15 residues. CDR1 and CDR2 from the germline V gene are SEHNR and FQNEAQ (reference sequence). Full variable domain (missing parts from reference TRBV7-9 and TRBJ2-5): DTGVSQNPRHKITKRGQNVTFRCDPISEHNRLYWYRQTLGQGPEFLTYFQNEAQLEKSRLLSDRFSAERPKGSFSTLEIQRTEQGDSAMYLCASSKSGGSQETQYFGPGTRLLVL.

This clonotype was detected only a few times. V gene TRBV12-3 or TRBV12-4 combines with J gene TRBJ2-1, with unresolved D. V shed 5 bases and J shed 10 bases, with 9 bases lying between them. The CDR3 has 11 residues. CDR3 residues: CASSSWPEQFF. The CDR3, as DNA: TGTGCCAGCAGTAGTTGGCCCGAGCAGTTCTTC.

In its sample, this clonotype was seen a few times. The chain links TRBV6-1 to TRBJ2-5; D gene uncertain. With 0 bases removed from V and 5 bases from J, the gap between germline ends came to 10 bases. In germline, CDR1 is MNHNS, CDR2 SASEGT. This CDR3 is built from 14 residues. CDR3 nucleotide sequence: TGTGCCAGCAGTGAAGCAAGTCCAGCGGAGACCCAGTACTTC. Translating gives CASSEASPAETQYF.

This clonotype was observed at least ten times. This chain uses TRBV7-2 with TRBJ2-7, with no clear D. Germline CDR1 and CDR2: SGHTA and FQGNSA. V lost 4 bases, J lost 2 bases, and 18 bases lay in between. The length of the CDR3 is 16 residues. CDR3 sequence reads: CASSSPRDNRAYEQYF. CDR3 nucleotide sequence: TGTGCCAGCAGCTCGCCCAGAGATAACCGCGCCTACGAGCAGTACTTC.

This clonotype was observed a single time. V and J are TRBV7-9 and TRBJ2-3; D possibly corresponds to TRBD2 (6 bases). In germline, CDR1 is SEHNR, CDR2 FQNEAQ (reference sequence). This CDR3 has 16 amino acids. With 5 bases removed from V and 2 bases from J, the gap between germline ends came to 17 bases. The CDR3 reads CASSPEVAVITDTQYF. Written as DNA, the CDR3 is TGTGCCAGCAGCCCCGAGGTAGCGGTCATCACAGATACGCAGTATTTT.

This clonotype was seen repeatedly, ten times or more. The chain uses TRBV4-3 and TRBJ2-7; 8 bases match TRBD1. V lost 3 bases and J lost 2; bases outside the gene matches: 3. The CDR3 contains 14 residues. Germline loops: CDR1 LGHNA, CDR2 YSLEER. CDR3 sequence reads: CASSQDRATYEQYF. The DNA of the CDR3 is TGCGCCAGCAGCCAGGACAGGGCAACCTACGAGCAGTACTTC.

The table lists this clonotype with a few counts. The V and J genes are TRBV5-1 and TRBJ1-3, with D perhaps TRBD1 (5 bases). The CDR3 is 14 residues long. In germline, CDR1 is SGHRS, CDR2 YFSETQ. Between the trimmed V and J ends, which lost 3 bases and 2 bases, there was a span of 9 bases. CDR3 residues: CASSSSGPGNTIYF. Here the CDR3 DNA reads TGCGCCAGCAGCTCCTCAGGGCCTGGAAACACCATATATTTT.

This clonotype was seen repeatedly, ten times or more. The chain is built from TRBV20-1 and TRBJ2-7, with 8 nucleotides matching TRBD2. The V segment lost 6 bases and the J segment 0 bases; nucleotides outside the gene matches: 10. The germline V gene encodes CDR1 DFQATT and CDR2 SNEGSKA (reference sequence). This CDR3 contains 15 residues. CDR3 region: CSAIPGTRSSYEQYV. The CDR3 DNA reads TGCAGTGCAATCCCCGGGACTAGGAGCTCCTACGAGCAGTACGTC.